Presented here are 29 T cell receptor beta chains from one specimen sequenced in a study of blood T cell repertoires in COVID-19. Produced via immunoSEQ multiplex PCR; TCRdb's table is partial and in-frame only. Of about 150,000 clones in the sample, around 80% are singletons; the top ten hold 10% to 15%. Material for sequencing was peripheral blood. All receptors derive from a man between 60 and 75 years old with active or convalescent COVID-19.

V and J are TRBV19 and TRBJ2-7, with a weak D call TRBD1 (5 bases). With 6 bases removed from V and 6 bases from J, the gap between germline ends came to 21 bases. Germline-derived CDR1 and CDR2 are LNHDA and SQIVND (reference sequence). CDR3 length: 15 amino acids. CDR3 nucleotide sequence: TGTGCCAGTAGCCCCATTACGGACATTCCATCCGAGCAGTACTTC. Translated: CASSPITDIPSEQYF.

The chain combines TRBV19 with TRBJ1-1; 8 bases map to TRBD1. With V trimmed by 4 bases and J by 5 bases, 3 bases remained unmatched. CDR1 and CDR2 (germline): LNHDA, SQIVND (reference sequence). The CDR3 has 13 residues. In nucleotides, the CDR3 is TGTGCCAGTAGTAGCAACAGGGGGACTGAAGCTTTCTTT. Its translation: CASSSNRGTEAFF.

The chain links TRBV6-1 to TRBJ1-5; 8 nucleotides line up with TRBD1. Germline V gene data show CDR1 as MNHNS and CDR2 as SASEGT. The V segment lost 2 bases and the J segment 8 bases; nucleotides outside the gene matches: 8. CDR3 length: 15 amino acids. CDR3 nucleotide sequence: TGTGCCAGCAGTGAACAAAACAGGGGGTTAGAGCCCCAGCATTTT. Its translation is CASSEQNRGLEPQHF.

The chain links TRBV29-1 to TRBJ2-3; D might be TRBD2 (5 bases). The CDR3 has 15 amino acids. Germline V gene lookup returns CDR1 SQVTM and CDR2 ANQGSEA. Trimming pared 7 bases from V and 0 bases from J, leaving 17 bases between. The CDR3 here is CSAGLSQRSTDTQYF. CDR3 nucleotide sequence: TGCAGCGCTGGGCTAAGCCAGCGGAGCACAGATACGCAGTATTTT.

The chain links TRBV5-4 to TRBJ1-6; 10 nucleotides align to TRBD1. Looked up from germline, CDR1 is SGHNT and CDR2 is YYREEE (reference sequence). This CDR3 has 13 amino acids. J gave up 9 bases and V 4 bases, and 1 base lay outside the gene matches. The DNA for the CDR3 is TGTGCCAGCAGCCGGACAGGGGGTTCACCCCTCCACTTT. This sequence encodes CASSRTGGSPLHF.

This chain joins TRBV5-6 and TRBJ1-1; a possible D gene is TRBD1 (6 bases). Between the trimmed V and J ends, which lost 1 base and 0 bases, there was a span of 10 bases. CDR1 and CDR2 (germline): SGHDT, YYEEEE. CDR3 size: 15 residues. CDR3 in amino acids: CASSLFQGMNTEAFF. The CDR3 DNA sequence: TGTGCCAGCAGCTTGTTTCAGGGGATGAACACTGAAGCTTTCTTT.

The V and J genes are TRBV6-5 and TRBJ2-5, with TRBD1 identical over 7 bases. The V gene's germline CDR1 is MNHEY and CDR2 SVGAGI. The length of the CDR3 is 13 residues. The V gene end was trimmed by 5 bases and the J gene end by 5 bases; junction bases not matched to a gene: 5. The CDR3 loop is CASSRGRWETQYF. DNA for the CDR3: TGTGCCAGCAGTAGGGGGCGGTGGGAGACCCAGTACTTC.

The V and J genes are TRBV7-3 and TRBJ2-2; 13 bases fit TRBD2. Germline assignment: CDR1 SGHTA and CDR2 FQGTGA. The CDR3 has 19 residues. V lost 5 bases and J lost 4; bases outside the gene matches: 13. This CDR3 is CASSPHRTSGRGSTGELFF. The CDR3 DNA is TGTGCCAGCAGCCCGCATCGGACTAGCGGGAGAGGTAGCACCGGGGAGCTGTTTTTT. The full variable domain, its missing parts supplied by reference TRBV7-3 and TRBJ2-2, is GAGVSQTPSNKVTEKGKYVELRCDPISGHTALYWYRQSLGQGPEFLIYFQGTGAADDSGLPNDRFFAVRPEGSVSTLKIQRTERGDSAVYLCASSPHRTSGRGSTGELFFGEGSRLTVL.

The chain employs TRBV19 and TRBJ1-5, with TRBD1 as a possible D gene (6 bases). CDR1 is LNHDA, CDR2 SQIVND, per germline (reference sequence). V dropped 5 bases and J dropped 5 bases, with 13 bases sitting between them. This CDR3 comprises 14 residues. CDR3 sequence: CASSLKGGDQPQHF. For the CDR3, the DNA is TGTGCCAGTAGTCTTAAAGGGGGGGATCAGCCCCAGCATTTT.

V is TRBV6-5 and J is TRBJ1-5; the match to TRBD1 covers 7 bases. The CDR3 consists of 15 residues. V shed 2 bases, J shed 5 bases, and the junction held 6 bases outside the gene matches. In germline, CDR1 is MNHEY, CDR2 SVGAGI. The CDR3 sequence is CASSYRQGGDQPQHF. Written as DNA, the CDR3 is TGTGCCAGCAGTTACCGACAGGGAGGTGATCAGCCCCAGCATTTT.

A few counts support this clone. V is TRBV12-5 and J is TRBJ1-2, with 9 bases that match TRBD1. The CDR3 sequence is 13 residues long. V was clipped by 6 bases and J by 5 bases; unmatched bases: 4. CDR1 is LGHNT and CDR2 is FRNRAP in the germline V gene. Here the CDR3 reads CASGLGTGYGYTF. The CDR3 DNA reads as TGTGCTAGTGGACTCGGGACAGGGTATGGCTACACCTTC. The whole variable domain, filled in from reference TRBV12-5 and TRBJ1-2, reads DARVTQTPRHKVTEMGQEVTMRCQPILGHNTVFWYRQTMMQGLELLAYFRNRAPLDDSGMPKDRFSAEMPDATLATLKIQPSEPRDSAVYFCASGLGTGYGYTFGSGTRLTVV.

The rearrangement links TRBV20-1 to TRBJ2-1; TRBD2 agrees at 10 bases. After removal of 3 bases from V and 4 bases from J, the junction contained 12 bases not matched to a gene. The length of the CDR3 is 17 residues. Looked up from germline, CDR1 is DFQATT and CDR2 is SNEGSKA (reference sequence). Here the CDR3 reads CSASDSGRPKIYNEQFF. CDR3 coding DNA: TGCAGTGCTAGTGATAGCGGGAGGCCTAAAATATACAATGAGCAGTTCTTC.

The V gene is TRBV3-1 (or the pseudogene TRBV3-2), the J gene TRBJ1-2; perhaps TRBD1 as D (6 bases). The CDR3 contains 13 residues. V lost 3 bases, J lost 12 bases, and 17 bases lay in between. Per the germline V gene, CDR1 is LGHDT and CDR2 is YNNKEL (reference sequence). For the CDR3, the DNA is TGTGCCAGCAGCCACCTTAAGGGGGATCCGGACACCTTC. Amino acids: CASSHLKGDPDTF.

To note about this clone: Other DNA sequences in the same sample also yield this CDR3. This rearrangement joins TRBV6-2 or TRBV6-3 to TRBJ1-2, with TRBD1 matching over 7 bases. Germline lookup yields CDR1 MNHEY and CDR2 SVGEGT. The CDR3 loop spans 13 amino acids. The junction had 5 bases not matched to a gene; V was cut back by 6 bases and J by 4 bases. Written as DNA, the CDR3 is TGTGCCAGCAGCCCCGGACAGGCCTATGGCTACACCTTC. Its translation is CASSPGQAYGYTF.

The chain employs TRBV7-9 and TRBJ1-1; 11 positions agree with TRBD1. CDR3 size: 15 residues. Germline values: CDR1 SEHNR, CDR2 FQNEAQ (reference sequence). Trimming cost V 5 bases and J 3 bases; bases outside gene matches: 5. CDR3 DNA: TGTGCCAGCAGCGGACAGGGGGCGTGGGACACTGAAGCTTTCTTT. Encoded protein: CASSGQGAWDTEAFF.

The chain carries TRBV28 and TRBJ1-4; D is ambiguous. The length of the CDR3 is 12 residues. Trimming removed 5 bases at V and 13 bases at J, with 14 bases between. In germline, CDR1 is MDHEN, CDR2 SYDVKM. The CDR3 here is CASSPNWRILFF. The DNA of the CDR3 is TGTGCCAGCAGTCCGAATTGGAGGATACTGTTTTTT.

CDR3 amino acids: CASTLDSPREQYF. The CDR3 DNA reads TGTGCCAGCACTCTGGACAGTCCTCGGGAGCAGTACTTC. The chain links TRBV28 to TRBJ2-7; perhaps TRBD1 as D (6 bases). Looked up from germline, CDR1 is MDHEN and CDR2 is SYDVKM. The CDR3 is made up of 13 amino acids. V lost 7 bases and J 7 bases, leaving 17 bases between the germline ends.

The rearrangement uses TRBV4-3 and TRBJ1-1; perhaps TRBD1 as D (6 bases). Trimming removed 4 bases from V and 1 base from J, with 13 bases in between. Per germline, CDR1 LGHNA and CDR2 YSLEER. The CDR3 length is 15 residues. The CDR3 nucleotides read TGCGCCAGCAGCCTCGAAGCACAGGGGAACACTGAAGCTTTCTTT. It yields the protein CASSLEAQGNTEAFF.

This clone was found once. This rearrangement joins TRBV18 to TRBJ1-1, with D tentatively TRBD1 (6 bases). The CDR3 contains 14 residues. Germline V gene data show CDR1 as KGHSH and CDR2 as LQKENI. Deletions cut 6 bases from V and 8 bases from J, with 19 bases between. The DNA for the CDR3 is TGTGCCAGCTCTGCTGGAGAGGGGGAGTGGGAAGCTTTCTTT. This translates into CASSAGEGEWEAFF.

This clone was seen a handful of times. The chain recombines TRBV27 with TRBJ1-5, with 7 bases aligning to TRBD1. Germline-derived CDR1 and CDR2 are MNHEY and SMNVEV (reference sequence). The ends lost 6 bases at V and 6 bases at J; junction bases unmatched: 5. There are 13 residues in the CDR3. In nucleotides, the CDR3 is TGTGCCAGCAGATCAGGGGGAGGTCAGCCCCAGCATTTT. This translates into CASRSGGGQPQHF.

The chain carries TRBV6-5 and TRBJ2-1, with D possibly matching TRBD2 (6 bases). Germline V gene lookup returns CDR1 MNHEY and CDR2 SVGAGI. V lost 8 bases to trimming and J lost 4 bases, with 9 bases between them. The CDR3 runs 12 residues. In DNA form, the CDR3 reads TGTGCCAGCGAGGCGGGGTACAATGAGCAGTTCTTC. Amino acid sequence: CASEAGYNEQFF.

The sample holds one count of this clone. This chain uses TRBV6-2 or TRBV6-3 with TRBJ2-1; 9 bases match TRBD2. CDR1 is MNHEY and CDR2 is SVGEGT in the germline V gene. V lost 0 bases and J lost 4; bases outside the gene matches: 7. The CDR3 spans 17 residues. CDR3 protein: CASSYSPPSGVYNEQFF. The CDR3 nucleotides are TGTGCCAGCAGTTACTCACCTCCTAGCGGGGTATACAATGAGCAGTTCTTC.

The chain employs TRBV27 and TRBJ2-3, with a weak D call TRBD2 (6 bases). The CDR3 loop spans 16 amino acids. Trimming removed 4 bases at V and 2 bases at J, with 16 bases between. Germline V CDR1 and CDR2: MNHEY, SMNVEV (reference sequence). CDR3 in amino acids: CASSSRGSGITDTQYF. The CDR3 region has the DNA TGTGCCAGCAGTTCCCGGGGGAGCGGTATCACAGATACGCAGTATTTT.

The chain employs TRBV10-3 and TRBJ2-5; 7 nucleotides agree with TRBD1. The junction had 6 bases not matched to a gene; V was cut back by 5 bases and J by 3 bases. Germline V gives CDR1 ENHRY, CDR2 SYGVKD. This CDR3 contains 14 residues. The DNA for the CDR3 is TGTGCCATCAGTCCCGGGACAGTCAAAGAGACCCAGTACTTC. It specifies CAISPGTVKETQYF.

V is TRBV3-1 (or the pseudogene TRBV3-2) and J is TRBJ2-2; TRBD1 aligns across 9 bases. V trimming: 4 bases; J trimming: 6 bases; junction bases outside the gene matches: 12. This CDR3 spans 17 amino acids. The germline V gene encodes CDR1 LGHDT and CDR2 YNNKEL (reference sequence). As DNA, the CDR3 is TGTGCCAGCAGCCCCCCATCCGGGACAGGGAGGTCCGGGGAGCTGTTTTTT. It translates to CASSPPSGTGRSGELFF.

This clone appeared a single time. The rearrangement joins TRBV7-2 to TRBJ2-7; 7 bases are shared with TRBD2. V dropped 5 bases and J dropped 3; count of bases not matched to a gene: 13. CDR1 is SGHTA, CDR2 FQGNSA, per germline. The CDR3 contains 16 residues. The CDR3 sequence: CASSLTTGTKLYEQYF. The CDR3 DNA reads TGTGCCAGCAGCCTAACAACCGGGACTAAGCTCTACGAGCAGTACTTC. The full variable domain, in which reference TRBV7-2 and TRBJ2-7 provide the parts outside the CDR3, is GAGVSQSPSNKVTEKGKDVELRCDPISGHTALYWYRQSLGQGLEFLIYFQGNSAPDKSGLPSDRFSAERTGGSVSTLTIQRTQQEDSAVYLCASSLTTGTKLYEQYFGPGTRLTVT.

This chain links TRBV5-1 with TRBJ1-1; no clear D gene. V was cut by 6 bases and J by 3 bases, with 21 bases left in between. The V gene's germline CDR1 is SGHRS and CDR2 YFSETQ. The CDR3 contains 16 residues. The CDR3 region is CASTTLLSAADTEAFF. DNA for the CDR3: TGCGCCAGCACCACTTTACTCTCGGCAGCGGACACTGAAGCTTTCTTT.

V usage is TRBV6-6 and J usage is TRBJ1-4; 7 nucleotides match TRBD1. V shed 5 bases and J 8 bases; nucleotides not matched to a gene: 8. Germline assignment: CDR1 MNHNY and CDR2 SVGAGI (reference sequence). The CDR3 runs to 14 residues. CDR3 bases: TGTGCCAGCAGTCACAGGGGATTGGGCGAAAAACTGTTTTTT. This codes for CASSHRGLGEKLFF.

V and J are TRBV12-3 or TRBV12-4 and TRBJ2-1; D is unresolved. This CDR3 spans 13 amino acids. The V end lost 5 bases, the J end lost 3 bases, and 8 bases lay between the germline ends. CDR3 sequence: CASSGERYNEQFF. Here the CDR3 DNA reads TGTGCCAGCAGTGGCGAGCGCTACAATGAGCAGTTCTTC.